This T cell receptor beta chain was sequenced for a study of cytomegalovirus exposure and HLA in healthy donors (dated by TCRdb to 2017 to 2019). Concerning the study at large: The 500 to 800 repertoires of the first cohort and the 110 or so validation repertoires were produced on the same platform, according to a later analysis. The study was designed to test whether signatures of past pathogen exposure could be identified by cataloging public T cell receptors. Along with the roughly 710-subject first cohort, a separate validation cohort of over a hundred different subjects was used. The study combined high-throughput TCR immunosequencing, statistical association of individual TCRs with disease status, and machine learning to predict cytomegalovirus infection status.

Comment on this clone: Its target antigen remains unknown. No base quality information exists; no much larger clone differs at one position.

The library was produced with the immunoSEQ multiplex PCR assay. In the authors' own workflow: A statistical classification framework was built to diagnose cytomegalovirus status from the catalog of TCR beta chain sequences. Sourced from immuneACCESS, this table was stored by TCRdb with only in-frame sequences that have V and J called. A share of the clones is absent; for the studies checked, an unresolved V gene accounts for under half, and the remainder has no known explanation. The V and J calls and clone size are taken from that table; D and trimming were inferred from the DNA. The sample records around 140,000 clones, roughly 89% of which are singletons. The biggest ten clones account for 1% to 1.5% of the sample. What the authors observed across the whole study: The authors suggested that the approach could potentially be extended to other disease states and immunological phenotypes. Cytomegalovirus status was reported to be diagnosed by the classifier with high specificity and sensitivity in both the original and validation cohorts. Most TCR sequences were seen in very few donors, while some public TCRs were found in many individuals. Subsequent analysis determined that TCRs grouped into clusters in the first cohort also showed a tendency toward co-occurrence across the roughly 110 validation repertoires, and about 94% of cluster scores exceeded 0. All 120 or so repertoires were used to score co-occurrence in the validation cohort in a later analysis, because that analysis had no HLA typing for the cohort. In vitro tests confirmed that a few of the cytomegalovirus-associated TCR beta chains recognize cytomegalovirus antigens. The study listed approximately 150 TCR beta chains as associated with cytomegalovirus.

The donors belonged to the validation cohort of about 110 subjects, which was separate from the approximately 700-subject first cohort. The CDR3 spans 14 residues, from the cysteine through the phenylalanine. Just the 42-base CDR3 DNA is kept, in frame starting at base 1. V gives up 4 bases and J gives up 6 bases, and the segment between their germline ends measures 16 bases. The germline V gene (reference sequence) sets CDR1 to SEHNR and CDR2 to FQNEAQ. The rearrangement joined TRBV7-9 to TRBJ2-7; TRBD1 is possibly the D segment (6 matching bases). The source of this sequence is a woman aged 18-35 years in good health and CMV-seronegative. The specimen was PBMCs. DNA sequence: TGTGCCAGCAGCTCCCTCTTTCTGGGGGCCGAGCAGTACTTC. It encodes CASSSLFLGAEQYF.